Included here is one T cell receptor beta chain sequence, with context. Its target is not known. The entry originates in a study of CD8 T cells in Susac syndrome. Study results and limitations: As the study acknowledged, the number of individuals who were part of its TCR sequencing and HLA analysis was relatively small.

The healthy controls were matched to patients by age and sex. TEMRA cells were FACS-enriched, with CD8+ and CD4+ T cells isolated negatively. cDNA came from roughly 0.53 to 1 ug RNA primed by random hexamers. Amplification of TCR beta CDR3 was carried out by immunoSEQ multiplex PCR, which covered 54 Vbeta and 13 Jbeta segments. TCRdb used MiXCR to reprocess the immunoSEQ multiplex PCR reads, holding one entry per CDR3 protein. The repertoire holds some 100,000 distinct CDR3 sequences, with less than 95% as singletons. Germline assignment: CDR1 LGHDT and CDR2 YNNKEL (reference sequence). V lost 0 bases and J 1 base, leaving 8 bases between the germline ends. This CDR3 region has 15 residues.

This receptor was identified in a human donor in good health. The sample taken for sequencing was CD8+ T cells from PBMCs. This chain uses TRBV3-1 with TRBJ2-3; no definite D call. The CDR3 coding sequence is TGTGCCAGCAGCCAAGATACAGATCGCACAGATACGCAGTATTTT. Translated, it gives CASSQDTDRTDTQYF.